This T cell receptor (beta chain) was captured in a study of T cell responses to AZD1222 COVID-19 vaccine (dated by TCRdb to 2020 to 2022). Study-wide context: A total of 230 to 250 trial participants underwent TCR sequencing, of whom 207 received two doses of AZD1222 and about 25 received two doses of the MenACWY control vaccine. Enrollment into the trials was organized by age into subgroups of 18-55, 56-69 and 70-plus years, and those subgroups contained about 160, 30 and 59 TCR-sequenced participants, respectively.

Read against the paper, the sample's time point label means: about 28 days (+/-7) after the second vaccine dose. Because spike-specific TCR depth and breadth did not differ between the two schedules, AZD1222 recipients who got a second dose at roughly 4 weeks were pooled with those who got a second dose at roughly 12 weeks. Samples from vaccinated people were obtained from the UK trials COV001 and COV002, which included a single-blind randomized controlled phase 2/3 trial of AZD1222 (ChAdOx1 nCoV-19) in healthy adults. Trial participant PBMC samples were collected at day 0 and day 28 after the second dose for TCRbeta chain sequencing. Broader findings and caveats from the paper: Conclusions about previously exposed vaccinees are limited because only five to seven AZD1222 recipients were SARS-CoV-2 seropositive at baseline. After two AZD1222 doses, spike-specific TCR breadth and depth were significantly higher than at day 0 and than in MenACWY recipients. Because no day 14 peak-response samples were available, the repertoires could be characterized only after the peak T cell response. Nearly half of unique spike-specific TCRs reportedly recognized epitopes outside regions mutated in the B.1.351 and B.1.1.7 variants. In the small 56-69-year group, the increase in depth fell short of significance, most likely because of low power. Participants were mostly white British and included more females than males, and it was suggested by the authors that clonal diversity may have been underestimated. The whole spike protein was spanned by vaccine-associated CD4 TCRs, and dominant responses were seen in regions 160-218 and 743-854.

The CDR3 regions of human TCRbeta chains were analyzed by immunosequencing. The original methods were these. TCRs in the repertoires were matched against a reference library of SARS-CoV-2-specific TCRs that had been generated with the MIRA antigen-specificity platform. Breadth was defined as the fraction of unique TCRs that were SARS-CoV-2-associated. Depth was defined as the fraction of total T cells that were SARS-CoV-2-associated. Using the MIRA data, each spike-specific TCR was mapped to the spike region that the TCR reacts to and placed in a CD4 or CD8 class. Log10-transformed breadth and depth values were compared by one-way ANOVA with Sidak's multiple comparisons tests. TCRdb took over this immuneACCESS table, retaining in-frame rearrangements with V and J assigned. Such tables are incomplete; in checked studies, under half of the missing clones stem from an unresolved V gene, and the remainder is unexplained. The V and J calls and clone size come from that table; D and trimming were worked out from the DNA. A total of approximately 99,000 clones appear in this sample, roughly 92% of them only once. Of the sample, around 8.4% falls within the top ten clones.

There are 15 amino acids in the CDR3, from cysteine to phenylalanine inclusive. Kept here is only the CDR3 DNA, which spans 45 bases and is read in frame from base 1. The germline V gene encodes CDR1 MDHEN and CDR2 SYDVKM. Between the V and J ends, shortened by 2 bases and 3 bases respectively, the junction contains 13 bases. The table lists this clone with a few counts. Its specific antigen is unknown. No much larger clone is present one base from it, and per-base qualities are unavailable. The sequencing here drew on peripheral blood, taken 28 days after the second AZD1222 dose. The receptor chain draws on TRBV28 and TRBJ1-1; the D gene is not confidently resolved. This receptor was obtained from an adult who received the AZD1222 COVID-19 vaccine. CDR3 region: CASSLRTGAHTEAFF. The DNA is TGTGCCAGCAGTTTACGTACGGGCGCACACACTGAAGCTTTCTTT. With all but the CDR3 taken from the reference TRBV28 and TRBJ1-1 genes, the full variable domain is: DVKVTQSSRYLVKRTGEKVFLECVQDMDHENMFWYRQDPGLGLRLIYFSYDVKMKEKGDIPEGYSVSREKKERFSLILESASTNQTSMYLCASSLRTGAHTEAFFGQGTRLTVV.